This TCR beta chain stems from a study of CD8 T cells in Susac syndrome. On this clonotype itself: The antigen remains unidentified.

The RNA input was roughly 0.45 to 1 ug, and it was reverse transcribed with random hexamers. TCRdb recomputed calls from the immunoSEQ multiplex PCR reads with MiXCR, one row per CDR3 protein. The repertoire holds 160,000 or so distinct CDR3 sequences, with about 95% as singletons. Study results and caveats: The CD4+ T cell repertoires from Susac syndrome exhibited no clonal expansion.

CD8+ and CD4+ T cells from blood underwent TCR beta sequencing, which was carried out in a high-throughput format. What was sequenced was CD4+ T cells from PBMCs. This TCR derives from a human donor with Susac syndrome.

The CDR3 sequence: CATRSDYNEQFF. The CDR3, as DNA: TGTGCCACCAGATCAGACTACAATGAGCAGTTCTTC. The gene calls are TRBV24-1 and TRBJ2-1; D gene unclear. Germline CDR1 is KGHDR and CDR2 is SFDVKD. V was trimmed by 7 bases and J by 3 bases, leaving 6 bases between them. CDR3 length equals 12 residues.